These 20 T cell receptor beta chains came from one sample sequenced in a study of technical replicates of blood from a few donors. Clones were read by immunoSEQ multiplex PCR, and TCRdb kept only the in-frame ones, dropping some. The sample yields around 65,000 clones, approximately 86% seen once. The sequenced sample was PBMCs. Receptors were obtained from a human donor in good health. Some clones in this sample may be carry-over from other donors' samples.

The table lists this clone with a count of one. The gene calls are TRBV4-1 and TRBJ1-1, with 8 nucleotides matching TRBD1. The CDR3 consists of 14 residues. The J segment lost 1 base and the V segment lost 4 bases, leaving 2 bases of the junction unmatched. CDR1 MGHRA and CDR2 YSYEKL come from the germline V gene. CDR3 sequence: CASSRTGGNTEAFF. CDR3 DNA sequence: TGCGCCAGCAGCCGCACAGGGGGGAACACTGAAGCTTTCTTT.

V usage is TRBV9 and J usage is TRBJ2-3, with D unclear. The CDR3 is made up of 13 amino acids. Looked up from germline, CDR1 is SGDLS and CDR2 is YYNGEE. The ends were cut back, 5 bases at V and 4 bases at J, with 11 bases in the middle. This CDR3 is CASSLSSADTQYF. The DNA for the CDR3 is TGTGCCAGCAGTCTTTCATCAGCAGATACGCAGTATTTT.

The chain links TRBV21-1 to TRBJ1-5; the D call TRBD1 from the table was never checked on the DNA. TRBV21-1 is a pseudogene segment. The CDR3 runs 15 residues. The CDR3 spells CASSKVRQGGQPQHF. CDR3 bases: TGTGCCAGCAGCAAAGTCCGGCAGGGTGGGCAGCCCCAGCATTTT.

The genes are TRBV4-3 and TRBJ2-3, with D possibly TRBD2 on 6 matching bases. Between the trimmed V and J ends, which lost 0 bases and 12 bases, there was a span of 13 bases. The germline gives CDR1 LGHNA, CDR2 YSLEER. The CDR3 has 13 residues. In DNA, the CDR3 is TGCGCCAGCAGCCAAGAGGGCGGGACCCCTCAGTATTTT. It codes for CASSQEGGTPQYF.

The rearrangement uses TRBV11-2 and TRBJ1-1; 7 bases agree with TRBD1. Germline CDR1 is SGHAT and CDR2 is FQNNGV. This CDR3 contains 16 residues. Losses at the gene ends were 0 bases for V and 3 bases for J; bases not matched to a gene: 7. CDR3 amino acids: CASSLDRGQVYTEAFF. As DNA, the CDR3 is TGTGCCAGCAGCTTAGATAGAGGACAGGTATACACTGAAGCTTTCTTT. The full variable domain, its missing parts supplied by reference TRBV11-2 and TRBJ1-1, is EAGVAQSPRYKIIEKRQSVAFWCNPISGHATLYWYQQILGQGPKLLIQFQNNGVVDDSQLPKDRFSAERLKGVDSTLKIQPAKLEDSAVYLCASSLDRGQVYTEAFFGQGTRLTVV.

The chain employs TRBV5-6 and TRBJ2-7, with D possibly TRBD1 on 6 matching bases. Germline lookup yields CDR1 SGHDT and CDR2 YYEEEE. The V gene lost 0 bases and the J gene lost 3 bases, with 7 bases spanning the gap. CDR3 length: 13 residues. The CDR3 nucleotides are TGTGCCAGCAGCTTGGGAGGGGGCTACGAGCAGTACTTC. Its protein is CASSLGGGYEQYF.

This clone has only a few counts. V usage is TRBV30 and J usage is TRBJ2-5; TRBD2 matches at 9 bases. J was trimmed by 4 bases and V by 8 bases; bases with no gene match: 5. This CDR3 comprises 12 residues. CDR1 GTSNPN and CDR2 SVGIG come from the germline V gene (reference sequence). The CDR3 sequence is CATKLAGETQYF. The CDR3 DNA reads TGTGCCACCAAACTAGCGGGAGAGACCCAGTACTTC.

This clone is a singleton in its sample. The V gene is TRBV7-2, the J gene TRBJ2-3, with a possible D match to TRBD1 (5 bases). Germline lookup yields CDR1 SGHTA and CDR2 FQGNSA. The CDR3 sequence is 18 residues long. V lost 5 bases and J lost 0, with 21 bases in between. CDR3 in DNA: TGTGCCAGCAGCAAAAGGCAGGGATTGAGTAAGAGCACAGATACGCAGTATTTT. Protein sequence: CASSKRQGLSKSTDTQYF.

V and J are TRBV29-1 and TRBJ1-2; no clear D gene. The CDR3 runs 11 residues. Trimming took off 6 bases at V and 4 bases at J, with 9 bases between the two ends. The germline V gene encodes CDR1 SQVTM and CDR2 ANQGSEA. The CDR3 nucleotides are TGCAGCGTGAGGGATCCCTATGGCTACACCTTC. It specifies CSVRDPYGYTF.

V and J are TRBV5-1 and TRBJ1-6, with 7 positions matching TRBD1. This CDR3 region has 16 residues. The V and J ends lost 4 bases and 0 bases, in that order; junction bases with no gene match: 4. Germline V gene sequence: CDR1 SGHRS, CDR2 YFSETQ. CDR3 coding DNA: TGCGCCAGCAGCCTGGGACAGTACTCCTATAATTCACCCCTCCACTTT. This sequence encodes CASSLGQYSYNSPLHF.

As regards this clone: Other DNA sequences from this sample encode an identical CDR3 as well. The chain couples TRBV9 to TRBJ2-1; 11 bases line up with TRBD2. In germline, CDR1 is SGDLS, CDR2 YYNGEE. The CDR3 consists of 16 residues. The V segment lost 3 bases and the J segment 5 bases; nucleotides outside the gene matches: 7. The CDR3 loop is CASSATGTSGNNEQFF. The CDR3 DNA reads TGTGCCAGCAGCGCGACCGGGACTAGCGGAAACAATGAGCAGTTCTTC. The variable domain in full, completed from reference TRBV9 and TRBJ2-1, reads DSGVTQTPKHLITATGQRVTLRCSPRSGDLSVYWYQQSLDQGLQFLIQYYNGEERAKGNILERFSAQQFPDLHSELNLSSLELGDSALYFCASSATGTSGNNEQFFGPGTRLTVL.

The gene calls are TRBV5-4 and TRBJ2-3, with 7 bases matching TRBD2. Looked up from germline, CDR1 is SGHNT and CDR2 is YYREEE (reference sequence). With V trimmed by 0 bases and J by 3 bases, 1 base remained unmatched. The CDR3 runs to 14 residues. The CDR3 loop reads CASSLVGRTDTQYF. The DNA of the CDR3 is TGTGCCAGCAGCTTGGTCGGGAGGACAGATACGCAGTATTTT.

J is TRBJ2-4 and V is TRBV5-6; TRBD1 might be the D (7 bases). V was clipped by 1 base and J by 7 bases, with 15 bases between them. In germline, CDR1 is SGHDT, CDR2 YYEEEE. The CDR3 is 15 residues long. CDR3 coding DNA: TGTGCCAGCAGCTTGATAGGGGGCGGAGGGAACATTCAGTACTTC. The encoded protein is CASSLIGGGGNIQYF.

J is TRBJ1-3 and V is TRBV18; unclear D gene. V was trimmed by 3 bases and J by 0 bases, leaving 6 bases between them. Germline CDR1 KGHSH, CDR2 LQKENI. The CDR3 is 14 amino acids. CDR3 protein: CASSPQSSGNTIYF. The CDR3 DNA follows: TGTGCCAGCTCACCGCAGTCCTCTGGAAACACCATATATTTT.

This clone has only one observation. The V call is TRBV7-2, the J call TRBJ1-2; weak D call: TRBD1 (6 bases). Germline assignment: CDR1 SGHTA and CDR2 FQGNSA. Trimming removed 5 bases from V and 4 bases from J, with 11 bases in between. This CDR3 is built from 13 residues. CDR3: CASSKGQFYGYTF. DNA for the CDR3: TGTGCCAGCAGCAAGGGACAATTCTATGGCTACACCTTC.

The rearrangement joins TRBV2 to TRBJ2-1, with D perhaps TRBD2 (6 bases). CDR3 length: 13 amino acids. Trimming left V 2 bases short and J 9 bases short, with 11 bases between. The V gene's germline CDR1 is SNHLY and CDR2 FYNNEI. The DNA for the CDR3 is TGTGCCAGCAGTGAAACGGGGGTAAGTGAGCAGTTCTTC. This codes for CASSETGVSEQFF.

J is TRBJ1-3 and V is TRBV5-5, with 7 bases fitting TRBD1. V shed 3 bases and J 2 bases; nucleotides not matched to a gene: 2. This CDR3 has 14 amino acids. The germline V gene encodes CDR1 SGHKS and CDR2 YYEKEE (reference sequence). The CDR3 nucleotides are TGTGCCAGCAGCTCCGGGACAGCTGGAAACACCATATATTTT. It codes for CASSSGTAGNTIYF.

V gene TRBV25-1 combines with J gene TRBJ2-1; 9 bases are shared with TRBD2. The CDR3 has 16 amino acids. V trimming: 1 base; J trimming: 5 bases; junction bases outside the gene matches: 6. Germline CDR1 and CDR2: MGHDK and SYGVNS. The CDR3 protein is CASSEWASGANNEQFF. Here the CDR3 DNA reads TGTGCCAGCAGTGAATGGGCTAGCGGGGCGAACAATGAGCAGTTCTTC.

This clone appeared a single time. V and J are TRBV10-3 and TRBJ2-7; possibly TRBD2 for D (5 bases). Between the trimmed V and J ends, which lost 3 bases and 3 bases, there was a span of 9 bases. Germline CDR1 ENHRY, CDR2 SYGVKD. This CDR3 spans 13 amino acids. CDR3 region: CAISDVEGYEQYF. The DNA for the CDR3 is TGTGCCATCAGTGACGTTGAGGGCTACGAGCAGTACTTC.

V usage is TRBV27 and J usage is TRBJ2-5; D gene uncertain. Germline CDR1 reads MNHEY; CDR2 reads SMNVEV (reference sequence). This CDR3 region has 13 residues. Trimming left V 6 bases short and J 0 bases short, with 8 bases between. CDR3 nucleotide sequence: TGTGCCAGCAGCGTTCACAACCAAGAGACCCAGTACTTC. Encoded protein: CASSVHNQETQYF.